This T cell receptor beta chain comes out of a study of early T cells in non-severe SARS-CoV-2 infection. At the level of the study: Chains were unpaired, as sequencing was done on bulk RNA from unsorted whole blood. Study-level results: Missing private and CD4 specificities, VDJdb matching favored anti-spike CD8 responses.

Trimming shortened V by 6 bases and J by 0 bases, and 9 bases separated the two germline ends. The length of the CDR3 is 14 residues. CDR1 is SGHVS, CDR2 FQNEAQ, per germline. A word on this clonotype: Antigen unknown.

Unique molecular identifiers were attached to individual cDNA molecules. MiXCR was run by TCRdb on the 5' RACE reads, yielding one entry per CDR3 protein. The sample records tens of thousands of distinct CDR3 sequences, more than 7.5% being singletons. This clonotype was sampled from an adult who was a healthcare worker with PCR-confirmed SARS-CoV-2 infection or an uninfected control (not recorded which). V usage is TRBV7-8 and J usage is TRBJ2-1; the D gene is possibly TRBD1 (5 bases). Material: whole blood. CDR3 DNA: TGTGCCAGCAGTCGACAGAGCTCCTACAATGAGCAGTTCTTC. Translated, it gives CASSRQSSYNEQFF.